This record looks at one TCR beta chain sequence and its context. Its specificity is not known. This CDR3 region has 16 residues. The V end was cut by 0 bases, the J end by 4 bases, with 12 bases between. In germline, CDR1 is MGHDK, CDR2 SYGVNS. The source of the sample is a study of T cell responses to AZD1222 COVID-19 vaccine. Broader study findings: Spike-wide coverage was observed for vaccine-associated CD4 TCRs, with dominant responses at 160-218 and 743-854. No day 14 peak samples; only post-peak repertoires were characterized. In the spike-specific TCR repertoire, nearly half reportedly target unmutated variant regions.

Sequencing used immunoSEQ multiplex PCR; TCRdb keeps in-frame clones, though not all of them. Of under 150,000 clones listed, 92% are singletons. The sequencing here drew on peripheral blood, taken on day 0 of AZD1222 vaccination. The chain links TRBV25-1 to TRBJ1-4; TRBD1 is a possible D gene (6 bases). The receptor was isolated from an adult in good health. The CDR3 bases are TGTGCCAGCAGTGAATATAAAGGGGGAATTAATGAAAAACTGTTTTTT. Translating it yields CASSEYKGGINEKLFF.